One and the same sample provided the 24 T cell receptor beta chains below, sequenced in a study of T cells after yellow fever vaccination (dated by TCRdb to about 2019). Read against the paper, the sample's treatment or condition label means: live attenuated yellow fever vaccine strain. Library construction relied on 5' RACE. The instrument given in TCRdb is Illumina HiSeq 2500. Starting from the raw public reads, TCRdb applied fastp trimming at Q25, assembled clones with MiXCR and retained in-frame beta chains. Duplicate CDR3 protein sequences are folded into a single record with the most common DNA and genes. The sample table lists a few hundred thousand distinct CDR3 sequences, 6.9% of them with a count of one. Roughly 0.86% of the sample is in the top ten clones. The sequences come from CD4+ T cells sorted from PBMCs, collected 15 days after the yellow fever booster vaccination. These receptors all stem from a man younger than 40 who received the YFV17D yellow fever vaccine.

This clonotype was seen at least ten times. The chain has TRBV20-1 and TRBJ2-7; 7 bases are a match to TRBD2. The CDR3 consists of 12 residues. Germline CDR1 and CDR2: DFQATT and SNEGSKA (reference sequence). V shed 7 bases and J 3 bases; nucleotides not matched to a gene: 6. This chain's CDR3 is CSGRGDVYEQYF. The CDR3, as DNA: TGCAGTGGCCGGGGGGATGTCTACGAGCAGTACTTC.

The sample holds many counts of this clonotype. V usage is TRBV20-1 and J usage is TRBJ2-7, with 12 bases fitting TRBD2. V lost 2 bases to trimming and J lost 4 bases; unmatched junction nucleotides: 9. Germline-derived CDR1 and CDR2 are DFQATT and SNEGSKA (reference sequence). The CDR3 is made up of 16 amino acids. CDR3 coding DNA: TGCAGTGCTAGAAACCTACTAGCGGGAGGATCATACGAGCAGTACTTC. Translated, it gives CSARNLLAGGSYEQYF.

This clonotype was detected ten times or more. The genes are TRBV5-1 and TRBJ1-2, with TRBD1 matching 8 bases. V was pared by 4 bases and J by 2 bases, with 1 base of the junction left unmatched. Germline assignment: CDR1 SGHRS and CDR2 YFSETQ. This CDR3 spans 13 amino acids. CDR3 in amino acids: CASSGQGNYGYTF. The CDR3 coding sequence is TGCGCCAGCAGCGGACAGGGAAACTATGGCTACACCTTC.

The V and J genes are TRBV20-1 and TRBJ2-6; D not resolved. Germline V lookup: CDR1 DFQATT, CDR2 SNEGSKA (reference sequence). The CDR3 sequence is 13 residues long. Trimming stripped 5 bases from V and 4 bases from J, with 9 bases between. The CDR3 sequence: CSAVLTGANVLTF. The CDR3 DNA is TGCAGTGCTGTCCTGACAGGGGCCAACGTCCTGACTTTC.

This clonotype was found many times. The chain recombines TRBV29-1 with TRBJ1-4; TRBD1 agrees at 8 bases. Germline V gene lookup returns CDR1 SQVTM and CDR2 ANQGSEA. The CDR3 loop spans 13 amino acids. V shed 4 bases, J shed 6 bases, and the junction held 4 bases outside the gene matches. CDR3 amino acids: CSVAQGAHEKLFF. CDR3 nucleotide sequence: TGCAGCGTTGCTCAGGGGGCGCATGAAAAACTGTTTTTT.

This clonotype was detected ten times or more. The CDR3 here is CASSPVDTQYF. DNA of the CDR3: TGTGCCAGCAGCCCAGTGGATACGCAGTATTTT. The chain combines TRBV7-2 with TRBJ2-3, with D unresolved. V was pared by 5 bases and J by 6 bases, with 6 bases between. The germline gives CDR1 SGHTA, CDR2 FQGNSA. The CDR3 is 11 amino acids.

This clonotype was counted only a few times. The CDR3 coding sequence is TGTGCCAGCAGCTTATCGGCTAAATCGAATGAGCAGTTCTTC. Translation gives CASSLSAKSNEQFF. The chain links TRBV7-3 to TRBJ2-1; D gene uncertain. The CDR3 length is 14 residues. The V gene lost 2 bases and the J gene lost 7 bases, with 12 bases spanning the gap. Germline V gene lookup returns CDR1 SGHTA and CDR2 FQGTGA.

This clonotype was observed at least ten times. This chain's CDR3 is CSARGRSGYEQYF. The DNA of the CDR3 is TGCAGTGCTAGAGGTCGTTCTGGCTACGAGCAGTACTTC. V and J are TRBV20-1 and TRBJ2-7; no definite D call. The CDR3 runs to 13 residues. Germline CDR1 is DFQATT and CDR2 is SNEGSKA (reference sequence). V was cut by 1 base and J by 3 bases, with 10 bases left in between.

In its sample, this clonotype was seen a few times. This chain links TRBV6-5 with TRBJ2-7; D unresolved. V lost 2 bases and J lost 6, with 5 bases in between. This CDR3 spans 11 amino acids. CDR1 MNHEY and CDR2 SVGAGI come from the germline V gene. The CDR3 DNA reads TGTGCCAGCAGTTACAGGGCCGAGCAGTACTTC. It specifies CASSYRAEQYF.

The rearrangement links TRBV7-2 to TRBJ2-7, with 8 positions matching TRBD2. Germline V lookup: CDR1 SGHTA, CDR2 FQGNSA. The CDR3 contains 15 residues. V was clipped by 5 bases and J by 4 bases; unmatched bases: 10. CDR3 in amino acids: CASSRSAGEGYEQYF. CDR3 nucleotides: TGTGCCAGCAGCCGATCAGCGGGAGAGGGATACGAGCAGTACTTC.

There are a few counts of this clonotype. Here the CDR3 DNA reads TGTGCCAGTAAGACTAGAGGGGTTGCGAAGACCCAGTACTTC. This encodes CASKTRGVAKTQYF. The chain recombines TRBV19 with TRBJ2-5, with a tentative D call TRBD2 (6 bases). With 7 bases removed from V and 6 bases from J, the gap between germline ends came to 18 bases. This CDR3 contains 14 residues. CDR1 is LNHDA, CDR2 SQIVND, per germline (reference sequence).

In its sample, this clonotype was seen a few times. A junction end diverges from the germline sequence, so it may reflect a read error. The chain uses TRBV4-2 and TRBJ1-1; TRBD1 aligns across 7 bases. This CDR3 contains 12 residues. Looked up from germline, CDR1 is LGHNA and CDR2 is YNFKEQ. This CDR3 is CASSQERTGQRF. Written as DNA, the CDR3 is TGTGCCAGCAGCCAAGAAAGAACGGGACAGAGATTT.

This clonotype was seen ten or more times. The CDR3 DNA sequence: TGCAGTGCTAGAGATATAGCGGGGCACTCCTACAATGAGCAGTTCTTC. Translating it yields CSARDIAGHSYNEQFF. V is TRBV20-1 and J is TRBJ2-1, with 8 bases aligning to TRBD2. The CDR3 sequence is 16 residues long. V lost 0 bases, J lost 0 bases, and 4 bases stayed unmatched. The germline gives CDR1 DFQATT, CDR2 SNEGSKA (reference sequence).

The sample holds a few counts of this clonotype. This chain connects TRBV10-1 to TRBJ2-1; D might be TRBD1 (6 bases). The CDR3 contains 14 residues. The V gene's germline CDR1 is WNHNN and CDR2 SYGVQD (reference sequence). V dropped 6 bases and J dropped 5 bases, with 14 bases sitting between them. The DNA for the CDR3 is TGCGCCAGCAGCTTCGGGACACTCAACAATGAGCAGTTCTTC. It codes for CASSFGTLNNEQFF.

This chain uses TRBV5-1 with TRBJ2-1; 14 nucleotides align to TRBD2. The CDR3 totals 15 residues. In germline, CDR1 is SGHRS, CDR2 YFSETQ. The junction had 8 bases not matched to a gene; V was cut back by 6 bases and J by 9 bases. The CDR3 bases are TGCGCCAGCACCCCAGGACTAGCGGGGGGTGGTGAGCAGTTCTTC. Encoded protein: CASTPGLAGGGEQFF. Together with reference TRBV5-1 and TRBJ2-1, the CDR3 gives the full variable domain: KAGVTQTPRYLIKTRGQQVTLSCSPISGHRSVSWYQQTPGQGLQFLFEYFSETQRNKGNFPGRFSGRQFSNSRSEMNVSTLELGDSALYLCASTPGLAGGGEQFFGPGTRLTVL.

The chain couples TRBV20-1 to TRBJ1-4, with D unclear. Germline values: CDR1 DFQATT, CDR2 SNEGSKA (reference sequence). Deletions cut 8 bases from V and 5 bases from J, with 12 bases between. CDR3 size: 12 residues. CDR3 sequence reads: CSFSSRNEKLFF. CDR3 nucleotide sequence: TGCAGTTTTTCCTCCAGGAATGAAAAACTGTTTTTT.

This clonotype was detected a few times. V gene TRBV11-2 combines with J gene TRBJ1-6; 9 bases line up with TRBD1. CDR1 and CDR2 (germline): SGHAT, FQNNGV. V lost 2 bases and J lost 10; bases outside the gene matches: 9. There are 16 residues in the CDR3. The CDR3 DNA reads as TGTGCCAGCAGCTTAACTCATGGGACAGGGTTGTCACCCCTCCACTTT. This translates into CASSLTHGTGLSPLHF. Full variable domain (rest looked up from reference TRBV11-2 and TRBJ1-6): EAGVAQSPRYKIIEKRQSVAFWCNPISGHATLYWYQQILGQGPKLLIQFQNNGVVDDSQLPKDRFSAERLKGVDSTLKIQPAKLEDSAVYLCASSLTHGTGLSPLHFGNGTRLTVT.

The V gene is TRBV7-2, the J gene TRBJ2-7; 8 positions match TRBD2. The CDR3 extends over 17 amino acids. The V segment lost 5 bases and the J segment 7 bases; nucleotides outside the gene matches: 19. Germline CDR1 SGHTA, CDR2 FQGNSA. CDR3 in DNA: TGTGCCAGCAGCCTTAGTACGTATCTAGCGGGCCCCGGAGAGCAGTACTTC. This encodes CASSLSTYLAGPGEQYF. Full variable domain (missing parts from reference TRBV7-2 and TRBJ2-7): GAGVSQSPSNKVTEKGKDVELRCDPISGHTALYWYRQSLGQGLEFLIYFQGNSAPDKSGLPSDRFSAERTGGSVSTLTIQRTQQEDSAVYLCASSLSTYLAGPGEQYFGPGTRLTVT.

This clonotype occurred a few times. The CDR3 DNA reads TGTGCCAGCAGCTTAGTTTCTCGGCAGGGGGGAACCGGGGAGCTGTTTTTT. It yields the protein CASSLVSRQGGTGELFF. This rearrangement joins TRBV11-2 to TRBJ2-2; possible D gene TRBD1, 7 bases. This CDR3 spans 17 amino acids. The ends were cut back, 1 base at V and 5 bases at J, with 17 bases in the middle. The germline CDR1 and CDR2 sequences are SGHAT and FQNNGV. The variable domain in full, completed from reference TRBV11-2 and TRBJ2-2, reads EAGVAQSPRYKIIEKRQSVAFWCNPISGHATLYWYQQILGQGPKLLIQFQNNGVVDDSQLPKDRFSAERLKGVDSTLKIQPAKLEDSAVYLCASSLVSRQGGTGELFFGEGSRLTVL.

The V gene is TRBV4-3, the J gene TRBJ2-7; tentatively, D is TRBD2 (6 bases). Germline V gene data show CDR1 as LGHNA and CDR2 as YSLEER. Trimming left V 0 bases short and J 3 bases short, with 21 bases between. The length of the CDR3 is 18 residues. CDR3 residues: CASSQELGYSSAFYEQYF. DNA of the CDR3: TGCGCCAGCAGCCAAGAGTTGGGGTACTCTAGCGCGTTCTACGAGCAGTACTTC.

This clonotype was detected many times. The V gene is TRBV9, the J gene TRBJ2-2; D is uncertain. Germline V gene sequence: CDR1 SGDLS, CDR2 YYNGEE. The CDR3 length is 13 residues. V lost 0 bases, J lost 4 bases, and 4 bases lay in between. The CDR3 is CASSVVSTGELFF. CDR3 nucleotide sequence: TGTGCCAGCAGCGTAGTGAGCACCGGGGAGCTGTTTTTT.

This clonotype was seen a handful of times. The CDR3 here is CASSRDSNNEQFF. Here the CDR3 DNA reads TGTGCCAGCAGCCGGGACAGCAACAATGAGCAGTTCTTC. The V and J genes are TRBV7-2 and TRBJ2-1; 7 bases agree with TRBD1. Germline lookup yields CDR1 SGHTA and CDR2 FQGNSA. V gave up 5 bases and J gave up 5 bases; unmatched junction bases: 3. The CDR3 covers 13 residues.

A few counts support this clonotype. This chain joins TRBV28 and TRBJ1-1, with D maybe TRBD1 (5 bases). This CDR3 spans 14 amino acids. CDR1 MDHEN and CDR2 SYDVKM come from the germline V gene. V lost 6 bases and J lost 4, with 15 bases in between. The CDR3 here is CASSYGGIFTEAFF. CDR3 nucleotides: TGTGCCAGCAGCTACGGGGGGATATTCACTGAAGCTTTCTTT. The full variable domain, in which reference TRBV28 and TRBJ1-1 provide the parts outside the CDR3, is DVKVTQSSRYLVKRTGEKVFLECVQDMDHENMFWYRQDPGLGLRLIYFSYDVKMKEKGDIPEGYSVSREKKERFSLILESASTNQTSMYLCASSYGGIFTEAFFGQGTRLTVV.

This clonotype was detected a few times. The chain couples TRBV20-1 to TRBJ1-4, with D perhaps TRBD1 (6 bases). This CDR3 contains 15 residues. Between the trimmed V and J ends, which lost 3 bases and 1 base, there was a span of 12 bases. Germline CDR1 is DFQATT and CDR2 is SNEGSKA (reference sequence). The DNA of the CDR3 is TGCAGTGCTAGTCAAGGGGGATTAACTAATGAAAAACTGTTTTTT. It translates to CSASQGGLTNEKLFF.